The 23 T cell receptor beta chains below were found in one sample sequenced in a study of T-cell reconstitution after alpha-beta-depleted transplantation in children. A library of TCRbeta sequences, prepared with unique molecular identifiers, was generated. TCRdb fed the PCR reads into MiXCR, producing one record per CDR3 protein. The data contain just over 950,000 distinct CDR3 sequences, roughly 31% of them seen just once; the ten biggest clones take up roughly 31%. The sequencing used PBMCs, mostly from graft donor cells, collected 360 days after TCRalphabeta/CD19-depleted stem cell transplant. These receptors originate from a boy younger than two who had a stem cell transplant for SCID, so the T cells may come from the graft donor.

This clonotype was counted only a few times. The V call is TRBV4-2, the J call TRBJ1-2, with a possible D match to TRBD1 (6 bases). Germline CDR1 is LGHNA and CDR2 is YNFKEQ. The CDR3 totals 16 residues. The germline V and J ends were trimmed by 4 bases and 6 bases, with 21 bases remaining between them. The CDR3 bases are TGTGCCAGCAGCCCGGGGGCCTCTGGCCGACCAAATGGCTACACCTTC. Residues: CASSPGASGRPNGYTF.

This clonotype turned up a few times. The chain uses TRBV4-1 and TRBJ2-2, with D perhaps matching TRBD2 (6 bases). The V end was cut by 3 bases, the J end by 4 bases, with 12 bases between. The germline V gene has CDR1 MGHRA and CDR2 YSYEKL. The CDR3 contains 15 residues. The CDR3 spells CASSQGLPSTGELFF. CDR3 coding DNA: TGCGCCAGCAGCCAGGGACTTCCCTCCACCGGGGAGCTGTTTTTT.

This clonotype was detected a few times. V gene TRBV12-3 or TRBV12-4 combines with J gene TRBJ2-2; the D gene could be TRBD1 or TRBD2 (5 bases each). The CDR3 spans 15 residues. Trimming shortened V by 5 bases and J by 4 bases, and 14 bases separated the two germline ends. The CDR3 DNA sequence: TGTGCCAGCAGTCCGACCGGGACGGTCACCGGGGAGCTGTTTTTT. It specifies CASSPTGTVTGELFF.

The V gene is TRBV11-2, the J gene TRBJ2-4, with unresolved D. The CDR3 has 14 residues. Germline assignment: CDR1 SGHAT and CDR2 FQNNGV. V was trimmed by 4 bases and J by 1 base, leaving 8 bases between them. CDR3 nucleotides: TGTGCCAGCAGCTCCCTCAAGGCCAAAAACATTCAGTACTTC. It is translated as CASSSLKAKNIQYF. Full variable domain (missing parts from reference TRBV11-2 and TRBJ2-4): EAGVAQSPRYKIIEKRQSVAFWCNPISGHATLYWYQQILGQGPKLLIQFQNNGVVDDSQLPKDRFSAERLKGVDSTLKIQPAKLEDSAVYLCASSSLKAKNIQYFGAGTRLSVL.

This clonotype was recorded a few times. V is TRBV12-3 or TRBV12-4 and J is TRBJ1-1; D uncertain. V was pared by 3 bases and J by 11 bases, with 16 bases between. The CDR3 totals 13 residues. For the CDR3, the DNA is TGTGCCAGCAGTTTCCTCTCTACGTCTCAGGCTTTCTTT. Protein product: CASSFLSTSQAFF.

The chain couples TRBV7-2 to TRBJ2-5, with 7 nucleotides matching TRBD1. J was trimmed by 4 bases and V by 6 bases; bases with no gene match: 11. This CDR3 spans 15 amino acids. Germline CDR1 reads SGHTA; CDR2 reads FQGNSA. CDR3 loop: CASRLTGVQLETQYF. The CDR3 region has the DNA TGTGCCAGCAGATTAACAGGGGTCCAATTAGAGACCCAGTACTTC.

The chain has TRBV4-1 and TRBJ2-7, with D tentatively TRBD2 (6 bases). The ends were cut back, 4 bases at V and 0 bases at J, with 13 bases in the middle. The CDR3 loop spans 15 amino acids. CDR1 is MGHRA and CDR2 is YSYEKL in the germline V gene. The CDR3 DNA is TGCGCCAGCAGCCTAGGGAGGAGGGGCTCCTACGAGCAGTACTTC. It specifies CASSLGRRGSYEQYF.

This clonotype has more than one count but fewer than ten. This chain links TRBV7-2 with TRBJ2-3; 8 bases are a match to TRBD2. V shed 5 bases, J shed 7 bases, and the junction held 8 bases outside the gene matches. The CDR3 spans 14 residues. The germline V gene has CDR1 SGHTA and CDR2 FQGNSA. Written as DNA, the CDR3 is TGTGCCAGCAGCCTGGGACTAGGCTGGAATACGCAGTATTTT. This gives the protein CASSLGLGWNTQYF.

The rearrangement joins TRBV12-3 or TRBV12-4 to TRBJ1-5; TRBD1 aligns across 9 bases. The V segment lost 6 bases and the J segment 5 bases; nucleotides outside the gene matches: 11. The CDR3 is made up of 16 amino acids. CDR3 coding DNA: TGTGCCAGCAGGGTACAGGGGGCGGTTTCTTATCAGCCCCAGCATTTT. The encoded protein is CASRVQGAVSYQPQHF.

For the CDR3, the DNA is TGTGCCAGCAAACGCCTTGGGGGAAACACCATATATTTT. Encoded protein: CASKRLGGNTIYF. The chain is built from TRBV12-3 or TRBV12-4 and TRBJ1-3; D is uncertain. The ends were cut back, 7 bases at V and 4 bases at J, with 11 bases in the middle. The CDR3 covers 13 residues.

The chain is built from TRBV10-3 and TRBJ1-1; TRBD1 matches 8 bases. Trimming removed 6 bases from V and 2 bases from J; junction bases left unmatched: 11. This CDR3 has 16 amino acids. Germline values: CDR1 ENHRY, CDR2 SYGVKD. CDR3 DNA: TGTGCCATCAGGAAGACAGGGGCGGAGGTTAACACTGAAGCTTTCTTT. This sequence encodes CAIRKTGAEVNTEAFF.

The V and J genes are TRBV4-3 and TRBJ1-6; D might be TRBD1 (5 bases). This CDR3 region has 14 residues. Trimming removed 6 bases from V and 7 bases from J, with 13 bases in between. Germline loops: CDR1 LGHNA, CDR2 YSLEER. The CDR3 here is CASRLRDGNSPLHF. The CDR3 bases are TGCGCCAGCAGACTACGGGACGGGAATTCACCCCTCCACTTT.

This clonotype appeared a few times. This sequence joins TRBV12-3 or TRBV12-4 and TRBJ1-5, with D possibly being TRBD1 (6 bases). V dropped 6 bases and J dropped 9 bases, with 21 bases sitting between them. The CDR3 contains 15 residues. CDR3 sequence reads: CASSPSGAGRGPQHF. The CDR3 bases are TGTGCCAGCAGCCCGTCGGGGGCTGGGCGGGGGCCCCAGCATTTT.

The chain couples TRBV11-1 to TRBJ2-3; D tentatively reads TRBD1 or TRBD2 (5 bases each). Germline V gene lookup returns CDR1 SGHAT and CDR2 FQDESV (reference sequence). The CDR3 consists of 17 residues. V lost 5 bases to trimming and J lost 3 bases, with 21 bases between them. CDR3 bases: TGTGCCAGCAGCCTGTTTGGGGACGGAATACCGACAGATACGCAGTATTTT. Translating gives CASSLFGDGIPTDTQYF.

The chain links TRBV5-5 to TRBJ1-5; D uncertain. V lost 8 bases and J lost 7, with 13 bases in between. Germline assignment: CDR1 SGHKS and CDR2 YYEKEE (reference sequence). This CDR3 region has 12 residues. The CDR3 reads CARGTRIQPQHF. The CDR3 DNA reads as TGTGCCAGAGGTACCAGGATCCAGCCCCAGCATTTT.

This rearrangement joins TRBV5-1 to TRBJ1-5; 7 positions match TRBD1. Trimming took 0 bases from V and 5 from J; bases not matched to a gene: 5. Per the germline V gene, CDR1 is SGHRS and CDR2 is YFSETQ. The CDR3 covers 15 residues. CDR3 protein: CASSLEGRGDQPQHF. The CDR3, as DNA: TGCGCCAGCAGCTTGGAGGGCAGGGGGGATCAGCCCCAGCATTTT.

This clonotype has just a few counts. The rearrangement links TRBV15 to TRBJ1-1; weak D call: TRBD1 (5 bases). The CDR3 is made up of 14 amino acids. Between the trimmed V and J ends, which lost 3 bases and 3 bases, there was a span of 11 bases. Germline V lookup: CDR1 LNHNV, CDR2 YYDKDF (reference sequence). CDR3 residues: CATSSPGRDTEAFF. CDR3 bases: TGTGCCACCAGCAGTCCAGGGCGCGACACTGAAGCTTTCTTT.

This clonotype was counted at least ten times. The CDR3 is CASSYSEQWLNEQFF. The CDR3 DNA is TGTGCCAGCAGTTACTCGGAACAGTGGCTCAATGAGCAGTTCTTC. The gene calls are TRBV6-2 or TRBV6-3 and TRBJ2-1; D unclear. Trimming shortened V by 0 bases and J by 6 bases, and 12 bases separated the two germline ends. This CDR3 has 15 amino acids. Looked up from germline, CDR1 is MNHEY and CDR2 is SVGEGT.

This clonotype was found a few times. The chain joins TRBV5-6 to TRBJ2-3; D remains unclear. The germline V gene has CDR1 SGHDT and CDR2 YYEEEE. This CDR3 comprises 15 residues. V was clipped by 2 bases and J by 4 bases, with 14 bases between them. CDR3 sequence: CASSFSLKAADTQYF. In nucleotides, the CDR3 is TGTGCCAGCAGCTTTTCCCTGAAGGCGGCAGATACGCAGTATTTT.

This chain links TRBV29-1 with TRBJ1-2; D not resolved. Looked up from germline, CDR1 is SQVTM and CDR2 is ANQGSEA. The CDR3 is 13 residues long. V was cut by 1 base and J by 8 bases, with 14 bases left in between. The CDR3 DNA sequence: TGCAGCGTTGAAGTGGACCCGGTCCACGGCTACACCTTC. Translation gives CSVEVDPVHGYTF.

The chain has TRBV2 and TRBJ2-5; 7 nucleotides agree with TRBD1. The germline CDR1 and CDR2 sequences are SNHLY and FYNNEI. V was clipped by 1 base and J by 1 base; unmatched bases: 3. The CDR3 length is 15 residues. CDR3 DNA sequence: TGTGCCAGCAGTGAAGTAGGGGGCAGCCAAGAGACCCAGTACTTC. Its protein product is CASSEVGGSQETQYF.

The chain uses TRBV20-1 and TRBJ2-7; D is perhaps TRBD1 or TRBD2 (5 bases each). There are 14 residues in the CDR3. In germline, CDR1 is DFQATT, CDR2 SNEGSKA (reference sequence). Trimming removed 5 bases from V and 2 bases from J, with 16 bases in between. DNA for the CDR3: TGCAGTGCTGAAGACTGGGGGACCGCCTACGAGCAGTACTTC. Translating gives CSAEDWGTAYEQYF.

This rearrangement joins TRBV4-1 to TRBJ2-7; 9 bases map to TRBD1. The CDR3 has 17 residues. The J segment lost 4 bases and the V segment lost 1 base, leaving 11 bases of the junction unmatched. Germline CDR1 and CDR2: MGHRA and YSYEKL. The CDR3 coding sequence is TGCGCCAGCAGCCAAGGGGGGGCGACAGGGGGACCGTACGAGCAGTACTTC. It codes for CASSQGGATGGPYEQYF.